This T cell receptor beta chain derives from a study of CD8 T cells in ankylosing spondylitis. Scientists made TCR beta libraries using quantitative 5'-RACE with molecular barcodes. TCRdb reanalysed the 5' RACE reads using MiXCR and keeps one entry per CDR3 protein. The data contain around 88,000 distinct CDR3 sequences, roughly 9.6% of them seen just once; the ten biggest clones take up over 4.5%. This clonotype showed up many times. Its specificity is unknown. General study findings and limits: Eight or nine highly homologous variants made up a TCR beta motif that seemed to typify ankylosing spondylitis blood. As reported, disease-linked clones showed significant enrichment in matched ankylosing spondylitis synovial fluid.

Germline loops: CDR1 SGHAT, CDR2 FQDESV (reference sequence). The CDR3 is 19 amino acids. J lost 0 bases, V lost 4 bases, and 9 bases had no gene match. Source material: blood, either unsorted or a sorted T cell fraction (not recorded which). The chain is built from TRBV11-1 and TRBJ2-1, with TRBD2 matching 13 bases. This sequence was found in a male donor with ankylosing spondylitis or in good health (not recorded which). CDR3 in DNA: TGTGCCAGCAGCTCGGGACTAGCGGGGCCCCTCTCCTCCTACAATGAGCAGTTCTTC. It yields the protein CASSSGLAGPLSSYNEQFF.